The T cell receptor beta chain described here comes from a study of T cells in Graves' hyperthyroidism and ophthalmopathy (dated by TCRdb to about 2019). Study-level background: Peripheral blood was collected at initial diagnosis, before any treatment. To identify TCR V-J signatures that set the groups apart, the researchers used a discovery cohort of more than 95 patients, made up of under 50 with Graves' ophthalmopathy and about 55 with stable Graves' hyperthyroidism. Prospective prediction of ophthalmopathy was tested in an independent validation cohort consisting of fewer than 20 hyperthyroidism patients and around 17 patients who later progressed to ophthalmopathy. The approximately 98 discovery patients were randomly divided into training and test sets at a 7:3 ratio. The study also compared thyroid tissue and blood T-cell repertoires from roughly six Graves' hyperthyroidism patients. After sampling, hyperthyroidism patients received methimazole starting at 30 mg daily, and ophthalmopathy patients received high-dose intravenous methylprednisolone. TCR Vbeta CDR3 sequencing of some 140 peripheral blood samples (over 40 ophthalmopathy, roughly 74 hyperthyroidism and roughly 17 progressor patients) is reported in the paper.

In its sample, this clonotype was seen a few times. Its antigen target is currently unknown. This may arise from a read error, as a much more abundant clone is one base away. Results the study describes overall, beyond this receptor: In cross-validation, a model built on a 13 V-J signature told ophthalmopathy apart from stable hyperthyroidism with approximately 90% sensitivity and about 81% specificity, and in testing the same model reached 80%/75%. Blood samples also contained most of the expanded thyroid clonotypes (frequency above 0.001), which suggests that blood repertoires may reflect thyroid immune responses. No statistical method was used to set the sample size in advance, and investigators knew the group allocation. In validation, progression to ophthalmopathy was predicted by the model with 55% to 71% sensitivity and roughly 76% specificity, a median of around 6.5 months before onset.

Stable Graves' hyperthyroidism was defined as no progression to ophthalmopathy during 18 months of follow-up. Hyperthyroidism patients were aged 18 to 65 years and newly diagnosed, with disease duration of less than 2 months. The study excluded patients with uncontrolled infections, other autoimmune diseases, pregnancy or lactation. Clinical symptoms, serum thyroxine and TRAb, thyroid ultrasound, and orbital computed tomography formed the basis for the diagnoses. PBMCs were isolated from more than 9 ml of fresh peripheral blood by Ficoll-Paque density gradient centrifugation. Total RNA was extracted using Trizol reagent, and RNA quality was assessed on an Agilent 2100 Bioanalyzer. From cysteine to phenylalanine, the CDR3 is 16 amino acids long. CDR3 DNA only is kept here, 48 bases in frame from base 1. CDR1 and CDR2 were assigned from the germline V gene as SNHLY and FYNNEI. The junction carries 18 bases between V and J, which are trimmed by 0 bases and 7 bases respectively.

Amplification of TCR beta CDR3 regions was carried out from RNA transcripts. A first-round RT-PCR of the TCR CDR3 used the HTBI primer set with the Qiagen OneStep RT-PCR kit. Libraries were constructed in a second round of multiplex PCR, after which size selection and purification were performed. Sequencing of the libraries was done on an Illumina HiSeq2000 using paired-end 100 bp reads. For the original study's pipeline: Raw data were processed with SOAPnuke, discarding reads with adapters, uncalled bases, mean Phred below 15, or no exact constant-primer or identifier match. COPE v1.2.5 was used to merge the high-quality paired reads, and each unique nucleotide sequence was defined as a clonotype. MiTCR v1.1 was used to align clonotypes to the IMGT TRBV, TRBD and TRBJ reference segments. The analysis was restricted to V-J combinations with a frequency above 0.0001, which together covered 99% to 99.2% of the repertoires. A TCS score was defined as the ratio of F50 (clonal expansion) to E x V (chaos), with BLOSUM62-based TCRdist applied between CDR3 peptides within each V-J. Welch's t-statistics and random forest reduced around 510 V-J features to around 14, which were used in a naive Bayes classifier (R e1071). Through fastp at Q25 and MiXCR, TCRdb rebuilt clones from the public reads, retaining in-frame beta chains. Entries that share a CDR3 protein sequence are merged under the most common genes and DNA. In this record, the V and J calls reflect TCRdb's handling and not the investigators' own analysis. The sample includes hundreds of thousands of distinct CDR3 sequences, with around 13% observed a single time. Roughly a tenth of the sample goes to the ten largest clones.

The TCR was taken from a woman under 30 with Graves' hyperthyroidism. Source material: blood. The chain employs TRBV2 and TRBJ1-1; no D gene call is confident. The DNA sequence is as follows: TGTGCCAGCAGTGAAGCGCTTAAAGAGGGAAGGATTGAAGCTTTCTTT. Translated, it gives CASSEALKEGRIEAFF.